The present entry profiles one T cell receptor (beta chain) with its context. These data are taken from a study of blood T cell repertoires in COVID-19. Study-level information: Collection of acute and convalescent COVID-19 samples took place in the United States, Italy and Spain. T cells, B-cell-depleted T cells, or PBMCs provided the cDNA or gDNA that served as material.

Original data processing: It was from reference gene primer amplification that nucleated cell counts were estimated. The protocol was immunoSEQ multiplex PCR, while the TCRdb copy is restricted to in-frame clones and leaves out a portion. That table supplies the V and J calls and clone size; D and trimming were determined from the DNA. The table has approximately 480,000 clones, about nine tenths seen once. In germline, CDR1 is MGHRA, CDR2 YSYEKL. The CDR3 runs 19 residues. V shed 0 bases and J 6 bases; nucleotides not matched to a gene: 16. The sequencing sample was made of PBMCs or T cells enriched from blood (not recorded which). The TCR originated in a woman aged 18 to 35 who had recovered from COVID-19. This chain joins TRBV4-1 and TRBJ2-7; 11 bases fit TRBD1. CDR3 in DNA: TGCGCCAGCAGCCAAGAGGCGGACAGGGGGCTCCACCTTCGCGCCGAGCAGTACTTC. This codes for CASSQEADRGLHLRAEQYF.